This T cell receptor (beta chain) was observed in a study of early T cells in non-severe SARS-CoV-2 infection. Individually, cDNA molecules had unique molecular identifiers attached to them. From the 5' RACE reads, TCRdb called clonotypes with MiXCR, one entry per CDR3 protein. The top ten hold approximately 6% of the sample, which has 75,000 to 90,000 distinct CDR3 sequences, under 15% seen once. Note on this clonotype: The antigen is undetermined.

The CDR3 has 11 amino acids. Trimming left V 7 bases short and J 4 bases short, with 5 bases between. Study-wide results and caveats: Anti-spike CD8 specificities were favored by VDJdb matching, whose results missed private and CD4 specificities.

The chain joins TRBV12-3 or TRBV12-4 to TRBJ2-1; D is unresolved. This sequence originates from an adult who was a healthcare worker with PCR-confirmed SARS-CoV-2 infection or an uninfected control (not recorded which). Specimen: whole blood. CDR3 sequence reads: CASTSYNEQFF. The CDR3 region has the DNA TGTGCCAGCACCTCATACAATGAGCAGTTCTTC.